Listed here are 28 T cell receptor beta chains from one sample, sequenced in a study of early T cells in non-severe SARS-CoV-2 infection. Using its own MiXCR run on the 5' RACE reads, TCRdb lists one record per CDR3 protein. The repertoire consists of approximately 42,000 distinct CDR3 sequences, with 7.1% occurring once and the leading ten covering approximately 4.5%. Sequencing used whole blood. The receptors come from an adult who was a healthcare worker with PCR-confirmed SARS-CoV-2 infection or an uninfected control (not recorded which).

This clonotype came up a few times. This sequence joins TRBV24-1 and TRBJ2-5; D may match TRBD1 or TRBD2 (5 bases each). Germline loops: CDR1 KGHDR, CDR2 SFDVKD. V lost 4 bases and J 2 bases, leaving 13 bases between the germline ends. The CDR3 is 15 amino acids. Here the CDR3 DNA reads TGTGCCACCAGTGACCCCAGGGACCCTCAAGAGACCCAGTACTTC. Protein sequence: CATSDPRDPQETQYF.

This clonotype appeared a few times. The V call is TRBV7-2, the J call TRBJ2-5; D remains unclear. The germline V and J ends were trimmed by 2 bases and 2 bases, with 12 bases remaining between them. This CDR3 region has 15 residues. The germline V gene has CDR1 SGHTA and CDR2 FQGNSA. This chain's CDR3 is CASSLSPTQQETQYF. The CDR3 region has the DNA TGTGCCAGCAGCTTATCGCCAACCCAACAAGAGACCCAGTACTTC. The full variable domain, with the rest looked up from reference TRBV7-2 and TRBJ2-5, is GAGVSQSPSNKVTEKGKDVELRCDPISGHTALYWYRQSLGQGLEFLIYFQGNSAPDKSGLPSDRFSAERTGGSVSTLTIQRTQQEDSAVYLCASSLSPTQQETQYFGPGTRLLVL.

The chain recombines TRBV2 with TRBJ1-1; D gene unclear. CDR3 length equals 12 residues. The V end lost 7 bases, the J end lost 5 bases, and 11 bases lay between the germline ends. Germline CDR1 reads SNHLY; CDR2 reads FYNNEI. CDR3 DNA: TGTGCCAGCAAGGTCCGTAGGACTGAAGCTTTCTTT. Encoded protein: CASKVRRTEAFF. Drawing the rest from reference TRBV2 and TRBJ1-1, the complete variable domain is EPEVTQTPSHQVTQMGQEVILRCVPISNHLYFYWYRQILGQKVEFLVSFYNNEISEKSEIFDDQFSVERPDGSNFTLKIRSTKLEDSAMYFCASKVRRTEAFFGQGTRLTVV.

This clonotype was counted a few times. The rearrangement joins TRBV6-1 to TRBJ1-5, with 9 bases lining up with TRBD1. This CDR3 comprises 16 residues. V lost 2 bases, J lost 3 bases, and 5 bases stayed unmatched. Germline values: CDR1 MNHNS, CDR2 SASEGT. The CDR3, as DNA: TGTGCCAGCAGTGAAACCACAGGGGGCACCAATCAGCCCCAGCATTTT. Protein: CASSETTGGTNQPQHF.

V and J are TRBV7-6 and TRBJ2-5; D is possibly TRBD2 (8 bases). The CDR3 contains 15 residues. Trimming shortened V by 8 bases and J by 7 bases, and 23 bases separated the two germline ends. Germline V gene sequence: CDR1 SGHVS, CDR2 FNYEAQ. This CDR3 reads CASGTAWTSTGTQYF. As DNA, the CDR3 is TGTGCCAGCGGGACAGCATGGACTAGCACAGGGACCCAGTACTTC.

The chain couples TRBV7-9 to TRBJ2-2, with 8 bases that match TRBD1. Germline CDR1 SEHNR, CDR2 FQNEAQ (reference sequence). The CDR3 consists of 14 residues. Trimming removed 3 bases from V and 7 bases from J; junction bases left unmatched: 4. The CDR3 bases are TGTGCCAGCAGCTTGCAGGGGGCTGGCGGGGAGCTGTTTTTT. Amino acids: CASSLQGAGGELFF.

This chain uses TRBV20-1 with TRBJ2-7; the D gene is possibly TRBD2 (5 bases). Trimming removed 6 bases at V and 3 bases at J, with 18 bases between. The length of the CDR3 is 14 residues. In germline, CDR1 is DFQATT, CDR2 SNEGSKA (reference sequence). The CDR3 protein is CSARNSLGGYEQYF. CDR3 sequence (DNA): TGCAGTGCGAGAAATTCACTAGGCGGCTACGAGCAGTACTTC.

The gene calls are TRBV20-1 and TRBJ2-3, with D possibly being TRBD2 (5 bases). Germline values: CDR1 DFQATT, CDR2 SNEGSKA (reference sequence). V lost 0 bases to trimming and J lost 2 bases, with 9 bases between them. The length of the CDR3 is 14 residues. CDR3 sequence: CSARDARVTDTQYF. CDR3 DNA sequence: TGCAGTGCTAGAGATGCGCGGGTCACAGATACGCAGTATTTT.

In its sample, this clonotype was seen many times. The CDR3 nucleotides are TGTGCCAGCAGCCGGCGGTCGGGGTACTATGGCTACACCTTC. Protein: CASSRRSGYYGYTF. This chain links TRBV14 with TRBJ1-2, with D hard to call. CDR3 length: 14 amino acids. V lost 4 bases, J lost 3 bases, and 12 bases lay in between. Germline assignment: CDR1 SGHDN and CDR2 FVKESK. The full variable domain, with the rest looked up from reference TRBV14 and TRBJ1-2, is EAGVTQFPSHSVIEKGQTVTLRCDPISGHDNLYWYRRVMGKEIKFLLHFVKESKQDESGMPNNRFLAERTGGTYSTLKVQPAELEDSGVYFCASSRRSGYYGYTFGSGTRLTVV.

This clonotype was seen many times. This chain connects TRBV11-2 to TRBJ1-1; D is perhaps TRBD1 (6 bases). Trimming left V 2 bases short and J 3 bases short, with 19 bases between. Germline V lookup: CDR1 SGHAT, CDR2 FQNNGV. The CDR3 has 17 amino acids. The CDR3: CASSLPEGGLMHTEAFF. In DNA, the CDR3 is TGTGCCAGCAGCTTACCCGAGGGGGGGTTAATGCACACTGAAGCTTTCTTT. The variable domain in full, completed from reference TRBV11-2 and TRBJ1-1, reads EAGVAQSPRYKIIEKRQSVAFWCNPISGHATLYWYQQILGQGPKLLIQFQNNGVVDDSQLPKDRFSAERLKGVDSTLKIQPAKLEDSAVYLCASSLPEGGLMHTEAFFGQGTRLTVV.

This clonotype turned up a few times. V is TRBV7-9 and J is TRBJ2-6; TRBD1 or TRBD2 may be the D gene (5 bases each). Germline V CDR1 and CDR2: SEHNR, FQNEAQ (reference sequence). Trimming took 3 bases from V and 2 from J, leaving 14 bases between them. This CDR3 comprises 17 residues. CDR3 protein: CASSFQRGGTGANVLTF. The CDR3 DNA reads TGTGCCAGCAGCTTTCAGAGGGGCGGAACTGGGGCCAACGTCCTGACTTTC.

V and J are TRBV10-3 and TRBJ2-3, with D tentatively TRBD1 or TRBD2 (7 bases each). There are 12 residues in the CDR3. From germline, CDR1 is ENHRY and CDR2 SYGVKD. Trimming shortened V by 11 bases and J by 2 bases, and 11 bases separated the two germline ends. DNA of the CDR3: TGTGCCTCAGGGGGGGACACAGATACGCAGTATTTT. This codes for CASGGDTDTQYF.

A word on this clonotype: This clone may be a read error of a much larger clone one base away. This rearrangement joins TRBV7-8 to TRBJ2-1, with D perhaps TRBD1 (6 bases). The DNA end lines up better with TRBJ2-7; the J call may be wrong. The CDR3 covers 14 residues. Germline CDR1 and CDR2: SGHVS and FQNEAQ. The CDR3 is CASSYRTAYNEQYF. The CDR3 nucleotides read TGTGCCAGCAGCTACCGGACAGCTTACAATGAGCAGTACTTC.

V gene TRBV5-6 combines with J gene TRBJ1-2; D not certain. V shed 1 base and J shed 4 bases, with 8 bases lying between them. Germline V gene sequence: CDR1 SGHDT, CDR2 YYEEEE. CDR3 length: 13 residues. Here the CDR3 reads CASSLLQSYGYTF. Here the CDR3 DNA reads TGTGCCAGCAGCTTGCTACAGAGCTATGGCTACACCTTC.

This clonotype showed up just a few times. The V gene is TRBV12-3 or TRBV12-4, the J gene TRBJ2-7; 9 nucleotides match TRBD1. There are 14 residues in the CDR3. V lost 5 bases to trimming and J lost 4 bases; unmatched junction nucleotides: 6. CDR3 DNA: TGTGCCAGCAGTCTGGGACAGGGTGTGTACGAGCAGTACTTC. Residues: CASSLGQGVYEQYF.

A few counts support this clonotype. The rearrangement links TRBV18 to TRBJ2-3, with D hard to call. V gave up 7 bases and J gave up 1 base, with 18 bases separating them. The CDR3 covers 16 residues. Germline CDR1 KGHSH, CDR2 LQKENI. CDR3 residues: CASFTSVPLGTDTQYF. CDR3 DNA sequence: TGTGCCAGCTTCACCAGCGTCCCACTTGGCACAGATACGCAGTATTTT.

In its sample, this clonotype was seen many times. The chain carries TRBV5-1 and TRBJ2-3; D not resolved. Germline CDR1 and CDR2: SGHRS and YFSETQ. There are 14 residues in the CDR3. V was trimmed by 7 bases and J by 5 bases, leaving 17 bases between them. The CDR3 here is CASAEPRSGDTQYF. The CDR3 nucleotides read TGCGCCAGCGCAGAGCCCAGATCTGGAGATACGCAGTATTTT.

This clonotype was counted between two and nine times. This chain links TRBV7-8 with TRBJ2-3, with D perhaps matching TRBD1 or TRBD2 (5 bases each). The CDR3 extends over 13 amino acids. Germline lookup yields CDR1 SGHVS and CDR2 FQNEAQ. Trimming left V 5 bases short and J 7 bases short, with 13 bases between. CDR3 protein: CASSARDRYTQYF. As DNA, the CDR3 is TGTGCCAGCAGCGCGAGGGACCGCTATACGCAGTATTTT.

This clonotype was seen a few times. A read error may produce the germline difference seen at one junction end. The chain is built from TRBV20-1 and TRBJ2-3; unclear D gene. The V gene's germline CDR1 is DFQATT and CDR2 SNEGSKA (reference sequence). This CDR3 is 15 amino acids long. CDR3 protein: CGADDSPLGTDTQYF. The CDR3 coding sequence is TGCGGTGCCGATGATAGCCCCTTGGGCACAGATACGCAGTATTTT.

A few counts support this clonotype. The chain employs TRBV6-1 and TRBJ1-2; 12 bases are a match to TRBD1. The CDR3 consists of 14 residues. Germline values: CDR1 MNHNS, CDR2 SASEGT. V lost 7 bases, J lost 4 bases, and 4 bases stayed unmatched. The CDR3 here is CASTGTGGSYGYTF. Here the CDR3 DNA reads TGTGCCAGCACTGGGACAGGGGGCAGCTATGGCTACACCTTC.

CDR3 DNA sequence: TGTGCCAGCAGCCCCCGGGACGGTACCTACGAGCAGTACTTC. This gives the protein CASSPRDGTYEQYF. V and J are TRBV3-1 and TRBJ2-7, with D perhaps given as TRBD1 or TRBD2 (5 bases each). Germline V lookup: CDR1 LGHDT, CDR2 YNNKEL (reference sequence). The CDR3 loop spans 14 amino acids. V dropped 4 bases and J dropped 2 bases, with 12 bases sitting between them.

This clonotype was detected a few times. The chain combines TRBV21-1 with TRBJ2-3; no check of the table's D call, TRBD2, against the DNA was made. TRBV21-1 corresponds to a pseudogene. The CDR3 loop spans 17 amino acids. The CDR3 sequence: CASSPRLAGEYTDTQYF. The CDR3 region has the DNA TGTGCCAGCAGCCCCCGACTAGCGGGGGAGTACACAGATACGCAGTATTTT.

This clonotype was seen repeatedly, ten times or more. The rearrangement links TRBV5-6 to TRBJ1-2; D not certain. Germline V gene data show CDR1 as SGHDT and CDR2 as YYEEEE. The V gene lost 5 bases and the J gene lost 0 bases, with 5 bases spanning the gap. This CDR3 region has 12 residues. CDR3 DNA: TGTGCCAGCAGTCCGGCTAACTATGGCTACACCTTC. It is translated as CASSPANYGYTF.

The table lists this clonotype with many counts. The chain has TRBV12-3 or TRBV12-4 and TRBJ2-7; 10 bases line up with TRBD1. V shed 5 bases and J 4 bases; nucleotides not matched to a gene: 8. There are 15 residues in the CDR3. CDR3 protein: CASSPEGTGAYEQYF. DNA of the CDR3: TGTGCCAGCAGTCCCGAGGGGACAGGGGCATACGAGCAGTACTTC.

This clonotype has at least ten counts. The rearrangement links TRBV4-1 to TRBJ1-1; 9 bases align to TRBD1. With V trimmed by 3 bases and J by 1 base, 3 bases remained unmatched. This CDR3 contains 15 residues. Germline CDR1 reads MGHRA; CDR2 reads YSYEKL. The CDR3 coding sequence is TGCGCCAGCAGCCAGGCACAGGGGGCGAACACTGAAGCTTTCTTT. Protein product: CASSQAQGANTEAFF.

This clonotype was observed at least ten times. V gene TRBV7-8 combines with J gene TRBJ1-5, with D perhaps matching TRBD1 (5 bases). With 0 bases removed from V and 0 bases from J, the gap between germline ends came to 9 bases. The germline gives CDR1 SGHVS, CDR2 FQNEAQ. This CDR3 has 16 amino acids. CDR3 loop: CASSLAGADSNQPQHF. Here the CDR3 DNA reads TGTGCCAGCAGCTTAGCAGGGGCGGATAGCAATCAGCCCCAGCATTTT.

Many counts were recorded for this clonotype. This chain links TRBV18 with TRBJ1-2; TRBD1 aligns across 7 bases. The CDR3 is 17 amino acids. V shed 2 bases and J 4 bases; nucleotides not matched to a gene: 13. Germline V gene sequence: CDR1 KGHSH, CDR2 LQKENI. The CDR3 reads CASSPAVGQGVVYGYTF. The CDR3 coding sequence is TGTGCCAGCTCACCAGCCGTCGGGCAGGGGGTAGTCTATGGCTACACCTTC.

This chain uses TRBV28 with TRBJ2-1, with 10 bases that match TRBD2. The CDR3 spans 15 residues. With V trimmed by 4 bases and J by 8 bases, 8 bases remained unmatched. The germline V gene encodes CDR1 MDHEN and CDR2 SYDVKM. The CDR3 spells CASSSSLAGIDEQFF. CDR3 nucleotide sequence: TGTGCCAGCAGTTCCTCACTAGCGGGGATTGATGAGCAGTTCTTC.